This TCR beta chain emerged from a study of cytomegalovirus exposure and HLA in healthy donors. Whole-study findings and limits: The investigators catalogued under 200 TCR beta chains as cytomegalovirus-associated. The tendency of first-cohort TCR clusters to co-occur in the approximately 120 validation repertoires was identified by a subsequent analysis. As confirmed in vitro, three CMV-associated chains were specific for CMV antigens.

Separation from the roughly 670-subject first cohort characterized the 120-subject validation cohort, to which the donors belonged. The assay was immunoSEQ multiplex PCR, and TCRdb's table has in-frame clones only and misses some. This sample has 56,000 or so clones, with 90% to 95% found just once. The ends were cut back, 0 bases at V and 3 bases at J, with 15 bases in the middle. The CDR3 is 16 amino acids. The germline CDR1 and CDR2 sequences are MGHRA and YSYEKL. A remark on this clone: The antigen remains unidentified.

This chain links TRBV4-1 with TRBJ2-7, with a possible D match to TRBD2 (5 bases). The sequenced sample consisted of PBMCs. The receptor was isolated from a man aged 18 to 35 in good health and CMV-seronegative. In DNA form, the CDR3 reads TGCGCCAGCAGCCAAGATCTGGGAAGTGGAGGCTACGAGCAGTACTTC. Its translation is CASSQDLGSGGYEQYF.